A selection of T cell receptor beta chains follows, all from one sample in a study of cytomegalovirus exposure and HLA in healthy donors. The repertoire was sequenced with immunoSEQ multiplex PCR; TCRdb's copy has only in-frame clones and lacks some. Here the sample table reports around 77,000 clones. The sequencing sample was made of PBMCs. These TCRs come from a man aged 50 or older in good health and CMV-seropositive. CDR3s include the opening cysteine and the closing phenylalanine or tryptophan. Each record gives: J gene, D gene, V gene, CDR3 protein, CDR3 DNA. The D gene is left open where the match is weak.

>TRBJ2-1|TRBD1|TRBV5-1
CASSPGTGNNEQFF
TGCGCCAGCAGTCCGGGGACAGGGAACAATGAGCAGTTCTTC
>TRBJ2-5|-|TRBV5-4
CASSADLQETQYF
TGTGCCAGCAGCGCGGATTTACAAGAGACCCAGTACTTC
>TRBJ2-7|-|TRBV27
CASSPLYTGRNEQYF
TGTGCCAGCAGCCCGCTTTACACGGGGAGGAACGAGCAGTACTTC
>TRBJ1-1|-|TRBV5-1
CASSLSPPGMGTEAFF
TGCGCCAGCAGCTTGTCCCCTCCAGGAATGGGCACTGAAGCTTTCTTT
>TRBJ1-1|-|TRBV4-1
CASSLRDTSPNTEAFF
TGCGCCAGCAGCCTCCGGGACACTTCCCCGAACACTGAAGCTTTCTTT
>TRBJ2-1|-|TRBV5-1
CASREGWNNEQFF
TGCGCCAGCAGGGAGGGGTGGAATAATGAGCAGTTCTTC
>TRBJ1-1|-|TRBV5-6
CASSSWGVYGNTEAFF
TGTGCCAGCAGCTCCTGGGGGGTTTATGGGAACACTGAAGCTTTCTTT
>TRBJ1-1|TRBD1|TRBV6-5
CSCRDSMNTEAFF
TGTTCTTGCCGGGACAGCATGAACACTGAAGCTTTCTTT
>TRBJ2-7|-|TRBV5-6
CASSPEGVGSLYEQYF
TGTGCCAGCAGCCCGGAAGGGGTAGGCTCCCTCTACGAGCAGTACTTC
>TRBJ1-1|-|TRBV6-1
CASSEAGGAEAFF
TGTGCCAGCAGTGAAGCTGGGGGCGCTGAAGCTTTCTTT
>TRBJ2-1|TRBD1|TRBV6-1
CASRPGTGGDEQFF
TGTGCCAGCAGACCCGGGACAGGGGGCGATGAGCAGTTCTTC
>TRBJ2-1|-|TRBV29-1
CSVRETSYNEQFF
TGCAGCGTACGGGAGACCTCATACAATGAGCAGTTCTTC
>TRBJ1-1|-|TRBV5-1
CASSLGGRGNTEAFF
TGCGCCAGCAGCTTGGGAGGCAGGGGGAACACTGAAGCTTTCTTT
>TRBJ2-2|TRBD1|TRBV6-5
CASKAGGLNTGELFF
TGTGCCAGCAAGGCAGGGGGTTTGAACACCGGGGAGCTGTTTTTT
>TRBJ1-1|-|TRBV19
CASSQTILAEAFF
TGTGCCAGTAGTCAGACGATCCTAGCTGAAGCTTTCTTT
>TRBJ2-5|TRBD1|TRBV5-4
CASSSGQGRQETQYF
TGTGCCAGCAGCTCGGGACAGGGAAGGCAAGAGACCCAGTACTTC
>TRBJ2-7|-|TRBV5-1
CASSLVQGKGPEQYF
TGCGCCAGCAGCTTGGTACAGGGAAAAGGTCCCGAGCAGTACTTC
>TRBJ1-1|-|TRBV5-1
CASSLDGGALGGDEAFF
TGCGCCAGCAGCTTAGATGGTGGCGCGCTCGGGGGGGATGAAGCTTTCTTT
>TRBJ2-2|-|TRBV15
CATSRPFSRKADTGELFF
TGTGCCACCAGCAGACCCTTCTCGAGGAAGGCGGACACCGGGGAGCTGTTTTTT
>TRBJ2-5|TRBD2|TRBV9
CASSVGVAGEETQYF
TGTGCCAGCAGCGTAGGAGTAGCGGGAGAAGAGACCCAGTACTTC
>TRBJ1-5|-|TRBV21-1
CAKGGLRPQHF
TGTGCCAAAGGGGGTTTAAGGCCCCAGCATTTT
>TRBJ1-5|TRBD1|TRBV19
CASSVFGTGDQPQHF
TGTGCCAGTAGTGTCTTCGGGACAGGGGATCAGCCCCAGCATTTT
>TRBJ1-1|-|TRBV18
CASSPFSGENTEAFF
TGTGCCAGCTCACCCTTCTCAGGGGAGAACACTGAAGCTTTCTTT
>TRBJ1-2|-|TRBV19
CASSMREVYYGYTF
TGTGCCAGTAGTATGAGGGAAGTTTACTATGGCTACACCTTC
>TRBJ2-2|-|TRBV7-3
CASSSRLGDTGELFF
TGTGCCAGCAGCTCCAGACTAGGGGACACCGGGGAGCTGTTTTTT
>TRBJ2-2|-|TRBV25-1
CASSEQGFNTGELFF
TGTGCCAGCAGTGAACAGGGGTTCAACACCGGGGAGCTGTTTTTT
>TRBJ1-2|TRBD1|TRBV6-5
CASTPDRTGGYGYTF
TGTGCCAGCACTCCGGACAGGACGGGCGGATATGGCTACACCTTC
>TRBJ2-1|-|TRBV6-5
CASTSHGGETNEQFF
TGTGCCAGCACCTCCCACGGCGGGGAAACCAATGAGCAGTTCTTC
>TRBJ2-3|-|TRBV6-6
CASSYQSTDTQYF
TGTGCCAGCAGTTACCAAAGCACAGATACGCAGTATTTT
>TRBJ2-1|-|TRBV7-9
CASSLIGISSDNEQFF
TGCGCGAGCAGCTTAATCGGCATTAGCTCCGACAATGAGCAGTTCTTC
>TRBJ1-1|-|TRBV27
CASSLNGDTEAFF
TGTGCCAGCAGTTTAAACGGGGACACTGAAGCTTTCTTT
>TRBJ1-1|-|TRBV9
CASSVAGTEAFF
TGTGCCAGCAGCGTAGCGGGGACTGAAGCTTTCTTT
>TRBJ1-1|TRBD1|TRBV18
CASSPTGRTEAFF
TGTGCCAGCTCACCGACAGGGAGAACTGAAGCTTTCTTT
>TRBJ2-4|TRBD1|TRBV5-1
CASSLVTGINIQYF
TGCGCCAGCAGCTTGGTGACAGGGATTAACATTCAGTACTTC
>TRBJ1-4|-|TRBV18
CASSPERVGKLFF
TGTGCCAGCTCACCGGAGAGGGTGGGAAAACTGTTTTTT
>TRBJ1-6|TRBD1|TRBV4-1
CASSRGQGGSPLHF
TGCGCCAGCAGCCGAGGACAGGGTGGTTCACCCCTCCACTTT
>TRBJ1-4|TRBD1|TRBV7-9
CASSSPPGQVNEKLFF
TGTGCCAGCAGCTCTCCCCCGGGACAGGTTAATGAAAAACTGTTTTTT
>TRBJ1-1|-|TRBV30
CAWSRYPGDTEAFF
TGTGCCTGGAGTCGCTACCCGGGGGACACTGAAGCTTTCTTT
>TRBJ1-5|TRBD1|TRBV2
CASSGRGRGNQPQHF
TGTGCCAGCAGCGGGAGGGGGCGCGGCAATCAGCCCCAGCATTTT
>TRBJ2-5|TRBD1|TRBV6-5
CASSPQGAGLRAQYF
TGTGCCAGCAGCCCCCAGGGGGCCGGGCTTAGGGCCCAGTACTTC
>TRBJ1-3|-|TRBV7-9
CASSLVVRVSGNTIYF
TGTGCCAGCAGCTTAGTGGTCAGGGTCTCTGGAAACACCATATATTTT
>TRBJ2-7|TRBD2|TRBV5-1
CASSLASGQSGSRLYEQYF
TGCGCCAGCAGCTTGGCCTCGGGTCAAAGCGGGAGTCGCCTCTACGAGCAGTACTTC
>TRBJ1-5|-|TRBV7-8
CASSLSGDQPQHF
TGTGCCAGCAGCTTATCAGGGGATCAGCCCCAGCATTTT
>TRBJ2-5|TRBD1|TRBV18
CASSPGTGGDGKKTQYF
TGTGCCAGCTCACCCGGGACAGGGGGCGACGGTAAAAAGACCCAGTACTTC
>TRBJ1-2|TRBD1|TRBV28
CASRTDRGNYGYTF
TGTGCCAGCCGAACCGACAGGGGGAACTATGGCTACACCTTC
>TRBJ1-1|-|TRBV29-1
CSVEAATGLGEAFF
TGCAGCGTAGAAGCGGCTACAGGGTTGGGTGAAGCTTTCTTT
>TRBJ1-1|-|TRBV29-1
CSVDRGHPEAFF
TGCAGCGTTGACCGAGGGCACCCCGAAGCTTTCTTT
>TRBJ1-4|-|TRBV7-2
CASSLSAVFNEKLFF
TGTGCCAGCAGCTTATCGGCGGTATTTAATGAAAAACTGTTTTTT
>TRBJ1-1|-|TRBV2
CASSYGLNTEAFF
TGTGCCAGCAGTTACGGTCTAAACACTGAAGCTTTCTTT
>TRBJ1-2|TRBD1|TRBV4-1
CASSQDMFGGTGGYGYTF
TGCGCCAGCAGCCAAGATATGTTCGGCGGGACAGGGGGATATGGCTACACCTTC
>TRBJ1-1|-|TRBV6-1
CASSEVGGNTEAFF
TGTGCCAGCAGTGAAGTCGGAGGTAACACTGAAGCTTTCTTT
>TRBJ1-2|-|TRBV19
CASTTRESNYGYTF
TGTGCCAGTACCACGAGAGAGAGCAACTATGGCTACACCTTC
>TRBJ2-1|-|TRBV27
CASCTGTYNEQFF
TGTGCCAGTTGCACCGGGACCTACAATGAGCAGTTCTTC